These 15 T cell receptor beta chains were all obtained from the same sample, sequenced in a study of identical twins. MiXCR, run by TCRdb on the 5' RACE reads, gives a single entry per CDR3 protein. The data show around 1.7 million distinct CDR3 sequences, with around 29% seen just once and more than 0.25% held by the top ten. Material: cord blood. The source of these receptors is a newborn girl in good health.

This clonotype was seen a handful of times. The V and J genes are TRBV2 and TRBJ2-5; 7 bases are shared with TRBD2. Germline CDR1 and CDR2: SNHLY and FYNNEI. The CDR3 has 14 amino acids. The V segment lost 4 bases and the J segment 2 bases; nucleotides outside the gene matches: 4. CDR3 sequence: CASSGEGLQETQYF. For the CDR3, the DNA is TGTGCCAGCAGTGGGGAGGGCCTGCAAGAGACCCAGTACTTC.

The CDR3 DNA follows: TGCAGTGCTAGATGGGGCCATGTCTACGAGCAGTACTTC. This sequence encodes CSARWGHVYEQYF. V gene TRBV20-1 combines with J gene TRBJ2-7; a weak D match, TRBD1 (5 bases). The CDR3 is 13 amino acids. Germline values: CDR1 DFQATT, CDR2 SNEGSKA (reference sequence). The V gene lost 2 bases and the J gene lost 3 bases, with 11 bases spanning the gap.

This chain connects TRBV20-1 to TRBJ1-5; TRBD1 might be the D (5 bases). Germline V gene lookup returns CDR1 DFQATT and CDR2 SNEGSKA (reference sequence). The CDR3 is made up of 16 amino acids. Trimming removed 0 bases from V and 11 bases from J, with 23 bases in between. CDR3 in DNA: TGCAGTGCTAGAGATTGGGTGGACACTGTGGTATGGGCCCAGCATTTT. Translation: CSARDWVDTVVWAQHF.

This clonotype was picked up a small number of times. The V gene is TRBV29-1, the J gene TRBJ2-3, with 8 bases that match TRBD1. This CDR3 is 15 amino acids long. Germline V CDR1 and CDR2: SQVTM, ANQGSEA. V lost 7 bases to trimming and J lost 4 bases; unmatched junction nucleotides: 13. CDR3 bases: TGCAGCGATCGACAGGGGAATCGTCTTCCAGATACGCAGTATTTT. Translation: CSDRQGNRLPDTQYF.

This chain joins TRBV20-1 and TRBJ2-7, with 12 bases matching TRBD2. Germline V gene data show CDR1 as DFQATT and CDR2 as SNEGSKA (reference sequence). The CDR3 loop spans 15 amino acids. The V gene end was trimmed by 5 bases and the J gene end by 1 base; junction bases not matched to a gene: 6. CDR3 nucleotide sequence: TGCAGTGCTGGATTAGGACTAGCGGGGTCCTACGAGCAGTACTTC. Translating it yields CSAGLGLAGSYEQYF.

This clonotype came up once. The V and J genes are TRBV4-1 and TRBJ2-7; D not resolved. The V gene lost 1 base and the J gene lost 9 bases, with 19 bases spanning the gap. Germline assignment: CDR1 MGHRA and CDR2 YSYEKL. This CDR3 has 15 amino acids. The CDR3 loop is CASSQAFETLSGQYF. The CDR3 DNA follows: TGCGCCAGCAGCCAAGCCTTCGAAACTCTCTCGGGGCAGTACTTC.

This sequence joins TRBV28 and TRBJ1-4; D is unresolved. The V end was cut by 8 bases, the J end by 10 bases, with 20 bases between. The CDR3 extends over 14 amino acids. In germline, CDR1 is MDHEN, CDR2 SYDVKM. This CDR3 is CASQKGSVMGKLFF. In DNA, the CDR3 is TGTGCCAGCCAAAAGGGTTCCGTGATGGGAAAACTGTTTTTT.

Ten or more counts support this clonotype. V is TRBV10-3 and J is TRBJ2-3, with 8 positions matching TRBD2. CDR3 length equals 12 residues. The germline CDR1 and CDR2 sequences are ENHRY and SYGVKD. J gave up 4 bases and V 6 bases, and 0 bases lay outside the gene matches. The CDR3 DNA follows: TGTGCCATCAGCGGGGGGGCAGATACGCAGTATTTT. It yields the protein CAISGGADTQYF.

The chain has TRBV29-1 and TRBJ1-1; perhaps TRBD1 as D (6 bases). The germline V and J ends were trimmed by 6 bases and 6 bases, with 8 bases remaining between them. The CDR3 consists of 10 residues. The V gene's germline CDR1 is SQVTM and CDR2 ANQGSEA. In DNA, the CDR3 is TGCAGCGTCTGGACAGCTGAAGCTTTCTTT. This translates into CSVWTAEAFF.

This CDR3 reads CASSEAPGHQYGYTF. Written as DNA, the CDR3 is TGTGCCAGCAGTGAAGCCCCAGGACATCAGTATGGCTACACCTTC. The chain is built from TRBV6-1 and TRBJ1-2, with D tentatively TRBD1 (5 bases). In germline, CDR1 is MNHNS, CDR2 SASEGT. The CDR3 length is 15 residues. V gave up 0 bases and J gave up 5 bases, with 13 bases separating them.

This clonotype was detected a few times. V gene TRBV12-3 or TRBV12-4 combines with J gene TRBJ2-7; tentatively, D is TRBD2 (6 bases). This CDR3 spans 15 amino acids. Trimming took 7 bases from V and 7 from J, leaving 23 bases between them. In DNA form, the CDR3 reads TGTGCCAGCAACGGCGATGGGGGGACTTACAATGAGCAGTACTTC. It encodes CASNGDGGTYNEQYF.

There are a few counts of this clonotype. The chain is built from TRBV10-3 and TRBJ1-2; 8 bases agree with TRBD1. Germline-derived CDR1 and CDR2 are ENHRY and SYGVKD. The CDR3 is 13 residues long. V lost 5 bases and J lost 2; bases outside the gene matches: 1. The CDR3 protein is CAISPGGNYGYTF. In nucleotides, the CDR3 is TGTGCCATCAGTCCAGGGGGCAACTATGGCTACACCTTC.

The V and J genes are TRBV5-1 and TRBJ2-1, with TRBD2 matching 8 bases. Judging by the DNA end, TRBJ2-7 fits better; the J call may be wrong. The CDR3 contains 18 residues. Looked up from germline, CDR1 is SGHRS and CDR2 is YFSETQ. The CDR3 DNA is TGCGCCAGCAGCCTTCCGGGACTAGGAACCAGCTCCTACAATGAGCAGTACTTC. Translating gives CASSLPGLGTSSYNEQYF.

This clonotype was observed a few times. The V and J genes are TRBV7-2 and TRBJ1-5; D is uncertain. The V and J ends lost 0 bases and 8 bases respectively, with 11 bases between them. This CDR3 is 14 amino acids long. The V gene's germline CDR1 is SGHTA and CDR2 FQGNSA. The CDR3 nucleotides read TGTGCCAGCAGCTTAGCGTCTGGTCCTGAGCCCCAGCATTTT. Protein sequence: CASSLASGPEPQHF.

This clonotype was counted a few times. This chain joins TRBV6-1 and TRBJ1-2, with unresolved D. The germline V and J ends were trimmed by 3 bases and 4 bases, with 9 bases remaining between them. The CDR3 consists of 13 residues. Germline lookup yields CDR1 MNHNS and CDR2 SASEGT. The CDR3, as DNA: TGTGCCAGCAGTGAGCAAGACGGCTATGGCTACACCTTC. Its protein product is CASSEQDGYGYTF.